The clone carrying this TCR beta chain came up many times. Its cognate antigen is unknown. Attachment of unique molecular identifiers to individual cDNA molecules was performed. TCRdb re-derived calls from the 5' RACE reads in MiXCR, one entry per CDR3 protein. The sample shows about 110,000 distinct CDR3 sequences, more than 9.5% of them seen only once. This entry comes from a study of early T cells in non-severe SARS-CoV-2 infection. Study at large: The sequenced material was bulk RNA from unsorted whole blood, and its chains were unpaired.

Trimming took off 10 bases at V and 0 bases at J, with 10 bases between the two ends. Germline V gives CDR1 MDHEN, CDR2 SYDVKM. The CDR3 totals 14 residues. Notes on the study in general: There was a bias toward anti-spike CD8 responses in VDJdb matching, which missed private and CD4 specificities.

The specimen sequenced was whole blood. V and J are TRBV28 and TRBJ2-6; D not certain. The receptor's source is an adult who was a healthcare worker with PCR-confirmed SARS-CoV-2 infection or an uninfected control (not recorded which). CDR3 sequence: CATTPGSGANVLTF. The CDR3, as DNA: TGTGCCACCACCCCTGGCTCTGGGGCCAACGTCCTGACTTTC. The variable domain in full, completed from reference TRBV28 and TRBJ2-6, reads DVKVTQSSRYLVKRTGEKVFLECVQDMDHENMFWYRQDPGLGLRLIYFSYDVKMKEKGDIPEGYSVSREKKERFSLILESASTNQTSMYLCATTPGSGANVLTFGAGSRLTVL.